This note documents a single TCR beta chain sequence. This study enrolled people aged about 18 to 100 from about two dozen US geographic areas. Each participant's cohort was designated according to participant-reported clinical history. In the 2 weeks before study entry, exposed participants met a COVID-19 case, which was PCR-confirmed or clinician-diagnosed. Profiling relied on immunoSEQ multiplex PCR, and the TCRdb table lists in-frame clones only, not all of them. This table holds approximately 300,000 clones, roughly 90% found once. Germline CDR1 reads SGDLS; CDR2 reads YYNGEE. V shed 0 bases, J shed 3 bases, and the junction held 8 bases outside the gene matches. The CDR3 covers 17 residues. This specimen belongs to a study of blood T cell repertoires in COVID-19. Study-level information: COVID-19 samples collected from the United States, Italy and Spain covered acute and convalescent phases.

The rearrangement joins TRBV9 to TRBJ2-2; 7 bases fit TRBD2. The sequence derives from a woman in her thirties who had been exposed to COVID-19. Specimen: PBMCs or T cells enriched from blood (not recorded which). The CDR3 loop is CASSVEPFRGDTGELFF. The DNA for the CDR3 is TGTGCCAGCAGCGTAGAACCCTTCCGGGGGGACACCGGGGAGCTGTTTTTT. The variable domain in full, with the rest retrieved from reference TRBV9 and TRBJ2-2, is DSGVTQTPKHLITATGQRVTLRCSPRSGDLSVYWYQQSLDQGLQFLIQYYNGEERAKGNILERFSAQQFPDLHSELNLSSLELGDSALYFCASSVEPFRGDTGELFFGEGSRLTVL.